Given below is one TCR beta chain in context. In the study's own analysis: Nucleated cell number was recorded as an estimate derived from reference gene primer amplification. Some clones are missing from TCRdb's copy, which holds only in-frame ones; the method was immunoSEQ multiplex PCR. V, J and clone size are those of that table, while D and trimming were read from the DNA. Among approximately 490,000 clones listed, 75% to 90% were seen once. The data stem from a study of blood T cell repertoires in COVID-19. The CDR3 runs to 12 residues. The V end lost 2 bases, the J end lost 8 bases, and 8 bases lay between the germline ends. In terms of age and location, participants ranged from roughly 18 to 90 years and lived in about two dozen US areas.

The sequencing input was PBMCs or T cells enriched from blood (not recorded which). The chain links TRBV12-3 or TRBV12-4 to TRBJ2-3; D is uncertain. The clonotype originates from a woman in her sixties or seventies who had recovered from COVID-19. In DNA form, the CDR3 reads TGTGCCAGCAGTTTACCCCTTTTTACGCAGTATTTT. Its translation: CASSLPLFTQYF.